The T cell receptor beta chain described here comes from a study of control samples from healthy donors and cancer patients. This table comes from immunoSEQ multiplex PCR, and its TCRdb copy is limited to in-frame clones, with some not included. This table holds fewer than 200,000 clones, 93% found once. From germline, CDR1 is SEHNR and CDR2 FQNEAQ (reference sequence). V lost 6 bases to trimming and J lost 0 bases; unmatched junction nucleotides: 4. The CDR3 has 14 residues. Sequenced: blood. This TCR came from a woman between 55 and 75 years old in good health. The chain carries TRBV7-9 and TRBJ1-1; 7 nucleotides agree with TRBD1. The CDR3 spells CASSNTGVNTEAFF. The DNA for the CDR3 is TGTGCCAGCAGTAATACAGGGGTGAACACTGAAGCTTTCTTT.